This passage covers 11 T cell receptor beta chains from one sample sequenced in a study of blood T cells in healthy people across ages. With a J-beta primer mix and a sample-barcoded 5' primer, a second PCR ran about 7 to 12 cycles. TCRdb reprocessed the 5' RACE reads with MiXCR, giving one entry per CDR3 protein. The sample holds more than 1.4 million distinct CDR3 sequences, roughly 40% seen once. The sample taken for sequencing was blood. These TCRs come from a woman aged 18-29 years in good health.

This clonotype was detected only a few times. V is TRBV4-2 and J is TRBJ1-5; 8 bases align to TRBD1. Looked up from germline, CDR1 is LGHNA and CDR2 is YNFKEQ. CDR3 length: 17 amino acids. Trimming took 0 bases from V and 2 from J; bases not matched to a gene: 6. The CDR3 here is CASSQDLGQVRNQPQHF. For the CDR3, the DNA is TGTGCCAGCAGCCAAGATCTGGGACAGGTTCGCAATCAGCCCCAGCATTTT.

V and J are TRBV7-9 and TRBJ1-4; 7 bases map to TRBD1. The V and J ends lost 4 bases and 8 bases, in that order; junction bases with no gene match: 10. The CDR3 totals 15 residues. Germline V gene lookup returns CDR1 SEHNR and CDR2 FQNEAQ (reference sequence). The CDR3, as DNA: TGTGCCAGCAGCTCAAGACAGGGAGGTAACGAAAAACTGTTTTTT. It translates to CASSSRQGGNEKLFF.

V and J are TRBV7-2 and TRBJ2-1, with D tentatively TRBD2 (8 bases). The CDR3 runs 15 residues. Trimming stripped 0 bases from V and 10 bases from J, with 16 bases between. Germline-derived CDR1 and CDR2 are SGHTA and FQGNSA. The CDR3 reads CASSLARGRGGEQFF. The DNA for the CDR3 is TGTGCCAGCAGCTTAGCTAGGGGGCGCGGGGGGGAGCAGTTCTTC.

The gene calls are TRBV6-1 and TRBJ1-1, with D maybe TRBD1 (6 bases). CDR1 and CDR2 (germline): MNHNS, SASEGT. The V end was cut by 11 bases, the J end by 1 base, with 14 bases between. The CDR3 totals 13 residues. The DNA for the CDR3 is TGTGCCGGAGAAGGACAGCCGAACACTGAAGCTTTCTTT. Its translation is CAGEGQPNTEAFF.

This chain joins TRBV7-8 and TRBJ2-1; 7 bases line up with TRBD2. V shed 5 bases, J shed 6 bases, and the junction held 10 bases outside the gene matches. The CDR3 has 15 amino acids. Germline CDR1 reads SGHVS; CDR2 reads FQNEAQ. The chain's CDR3 is CASSAHGGSGNEQFF. CDR3 DNA sequence: TGTGCCAGCAGCGCCCACGGGGGGAGCGGCAATGAGCAGTTCTTC. Together with reference TRBV7-8 and TRBJ2-1, the CDR3 gives the full variable domain: GAGVSQSPRYKVAKRGQDVALRCDPISGHVSLFWYQQALGQGPEFLTYFQNEAQLDKSGLPSDRFFAERPEGSVSTLKIQRTQQEDSAVYLCASSAHGGSGNEQFFGPGTRLTVL.

The chain is built from TRBV11-2 and TRBJ2-7; D remains unclear. This CDR3 contains 14 residues. The germline V gene has CDR1 SGHAT and CDR2 FQNNGV. Trimming left V 1 base short and J 3 bases short, with 10 bases between. The CDR3 is CASSLVSLFYEQYF. Here the CDR3 DNA reads TGTGCCAGCAGCTTAGTCTCCCTCTTCTACGAGCAGTACTTC.

This clonotype turned up a few times. The CDR3 DNA reads TGTGCCAGCAGCCAAGAATCGCTCTGGCAGGGATGGAATCCCAATTGGGATACGCAGTATTTT. It codes for CASSQESLWQGWNPNWDTQYF. This chain links TRBV14 with TRBJ2-3; tentatively, D is TRBD1 (5 bases). Germline V gene sequence: CDR1 SGHDN, CDR2 FVKESK. The CDR3 length is 21 residues. V gave up 0 bases and J gave up 6 bases, with 31 bases separating them.

The chain joins TRBV4-1 to TRBJ1-5; D unresolved. The CDR3 covers 15 residues. Germline V CDR1 and CDR2: MGHRA, YSYEKL. Trimming removed 2 bases from V and 0 bases from J, with 8 bases in between. CDR3 in amino acids: CASSQRAHSNQPQHF. The CDR3 coding sequence is TGCGCCAGCAGCCAAAGGGCGCATAGCAATCAGCCCCAGCATTTT.

The rearrangement joins TRBV5-1 to TRBJ2-4, with no clear D. Per germline, CDR1 SGHRS and CDR2 YFSETQ. The length of the CDR3 is 13 residues. With 1 base removed from V and 8 bases from J, the gap between germline ends came to 10 bases. This chain's CDR3 is CASSLIPSDIQYF. CDR3 in DNA: TGCGCCAGCAGCTTGATCCCGTCGGACATTCAGTACTTC.

In this sample, this clonotype turned up many times. A read error may produce the germline difference seen at one junction end. V is TRBV5-1 and J is TRBJ2-7; TRBD2 matches 11 bases. The germline V gene has CDR1 SGHRS and CDR2 YFSETQ. The CDR3 is 15 amino acids. The CDR3 region is CASSYTSGSSYEQYF. The CDR3, as DNA: TGTGCCAGCAGTTATACTAGCGGGAGCTCCTACGAGCAGTACTTC.

The chain joins TRBV3-1 to TRBJ2-1; D assignment may be TRBD1 or TRBD2 (6 bases each). Trimming removed 0 bases at V and 8 bases at J, with 17 bases between. The CDR3 consists of 16 residues. Germline V CDR1 and CDR2: LGHDT, YNNKEL (reference sequence). The CDR3 coding sequence is TGTGCCAGCAGCCAAGAGGGGGGCCCGGAGAACTATGAGCAGTTCTTC. It translates to CASSQEGGPENYEQFF.